Included here is one T cell receptor beta chain sequence, with context. The data derive from a study of shared clonotypes between healthy human individuals. Libraries were prepared by immunoSEQ multiplex PCR; TCRdb keeps only in-frame clonotypes and omits some of them. This table holds about 520,000 clones, approximately 82% found once. Donors were healthy HIV-negative adults without recently reported acute infections or vaccinations. The receptor was isolated from a woman aged 35 to 49 in good health. Some clones in this sample may be carry-over from other donors' samples. The sequenced sample consisted of PBMCs.

CDR3 residues: CASQPGQGAYGYTF. The CDR3, as DNA: TGTGCCAGCCAGCCGGGACAGGGGGCTTATGGCTACACCTTC. The chain carries TRBV19 and TRBJ1-2; 12 bases match TRBD1. Germline trimming cut 9 bases from V and 5 bases from J; bases unmatched to any gene: 7. CDR1 and CDR2 (germline): LNHDA, SQIVND (reference sequence). The CDR3 spans 14 residues.